Below, one T cell receptor (beta chain) is given with its context. This clone was seen a few times. The target of this receptor is not known. Base-call qualities are not available, and no considerably larger clone is one nucleotide away. The sample is drawn from a study of T cell responses to AZD1222 COVID-19 vaccine (dated by TCRdb to 2020 to 2022). Turning to the overall study: TCR sequencing covered 233 trial participants: 200 to 220 given two doses of AZD1222 and 26 given two doses of MenACWY control vaccine. Trial participants were enrolled by age into subgroups of 18-55, 56-69 and 70-plus years, and about 150, 27 and 61 TCR-sequenced participants, respectively, were included in these subgroups.

The CDR3 regions of human TCRbeta chains were subjected to immunosequencing. Concerning the study's data processing: TCRs in the repertoires were compared against a reference library of SARS-CoV-2-specific TCRs that had been generated with the MIRA antigen-specificity platform. Breadth meant the fraction of unique TCRs that were SARS-CoV-2-associated, whereas depth meant the fraction of total T cells that were SARS-CoV-2-associated. Using the MIRA data, each spike-specific TCR was mapped to the spike region that the TCR reacts to and placed in a CD4 or CD8 class. Log10-transformed breadth and depth values were compared by one-way ANOVA with Sidak's multiple comparisons tests. This is the immuneACCESS table as TCRdb keeps it, with only in-frame sequences that have V and J called. A part of the clones is gone; compared with another copy, unresolved V genes explain less than half, and the rest is unexplained. The V and J calls and clone size were taken over from that table, and D and trimming were inferred from the DNA. The sample yields 150,000 to 170,000 clones; roughly 90% were counted once. The ten largest clones add up to roughly 5% of the sample.

General findings and caveats noted by the study authors: Participants were mostly white British, with more females than males. The authors suggested clonal diversity may have been underestimated. Conclusions about previously exposed vaccinees were limited because only six AZD1222 recipients were SARS-CoV-2 seropositive at baseline. Nearly half of unique spike-specific TCRs reportedly recognized epitopes outside regions mutated in the B.1.351 and B.1.1.7 variants. The 56-69-year group was small, and its depth increase did not reach significance, likely because of low power. Because no day 14 peak-response samples were available, repertoires were characterized only after the peak T cell response. CD4 TCRs associated with the vaccine covered the entire spike protein, and the dominant responses were in regions 160-218 and 743-854. After two AZD1222 doses, both the breadth and the depth of spike-specific TCRs were significantly higher than at day 0 and than in MenACWY recipients.

Per the publication, the time point label means: baseline before first vaccination. The treatment or condition label of this sample denotes: meningococcal conjugate vaccine given as trial control. The vaccinee samples were drawn from two UK trials, COV001 and COV002, one of which was a single-blind randomized controlled phase 2/3 trial testing AZD1222 (ChAdOx1 nCoV-19) in healthy adults. For TCRbeta chain sequencing, PBMC samples were collected from trial participants at day 0 and at day 28 after the second dose. The sequence came from an adult in good health. The material was peripheral blood, obtained on day 0 of MenACWY control vaccination.

The CDR3 protein is CASSIGGGSNTGELFF. In nucleotides, the sequence is TGTGCCAGTAGTATCGGTGGAGGATCGAACACCGGGGAGCTGTTTTTT. This sequence uses TRBV19 and TRBJ2-2; TRBD2 is perhaps the D gene, given 5 matching bases. The CDR3 goes from the cysteine to the phenylalanine over 16 residues. Only the CDR3 part of the read is kept: 48 bases, read in frame from the first base. CDR1 and CDR2 are read off the germline V gene (reference sequence) as LNHDA and SQIVND. V and J are truncated by 3 bases and 0 bases respectively, leaving an intervening sequence of 11 bases.